Shown below are 27 T cell receptor beta chains from a single sample sequenced in a study of breast tumors, draining lymph nodes, adjacent tissues listed by TCRdb under 2016. Library construction relied on multiplex PCR. The sequencer listed for this sample is Illumina HiSeq 2000. Through fastp at Q25 and MiXCR, TCRdb rebuilt clones from the public reads, retaining in-frame beta chains. Each CDR3 protein gets just one entry, which takes the most common genes and DNA from the rows behind it. Within this sample are fewer than 300,000 distinct CDR3 sequences, with roughly 30% of them counted one time only. The top ten hold 1.1% to 1.5% of the sample. Lymph node samples were obtained from the axillary draining lymph nodes of breast cancer patients. The sample consisted of axillary lymph node tissue. The receptors come from a female donor with breast cancer. Some clones in this sample may be carry-over from other donors' samples.

This clonotype has at least ten counts. This chain connects TRBV5-5 to TRBJ2-7; 7 positions agree with TRBD2. The germline gives CDR1 SGHKS, CDR2 YYEKEE (reference sequence). The CDR3 extends over 14 amino acids. V lost 5 bases to trimming and J lost 6 bases; unmatched junction nucleotides: 11. In DNA form, the CDR3 reads TGTGCCAGCAGTTCCGGGACTACCAGGCGCGAGCAGTACTTC. Translating it yields CASSSGTTRREQYF.

This clonotype was counted a few times. Possible read error: a much larger clone is one base away. The chain combines TRBV5-1 with TRBJ2-1; no firm D call. Germline V gene data show CDR1 as SGHRS and CDR2 as YFSETQ. There are 13 residues in the CDR3. The CDR3: CASSLVPNNDQFF. As DNA, the CDR3 is TGCGCCAGCAGCTTGGTGCCAAACAATGACCAGTTCTTC.

As to this clonotype: The conserved phenylalanine or tryptophan is not found at the CDR3 terminus, so this likely reflects a read error. This chain connects TRBV5-1 to TRBJ2-6, with a possible D match to TRBD1 (5 bases). The CDR3 has 14 amino acids. CDR1 is SGHRS, CDR2 YFSETQ, per germline. The CDR3, as DNA: TGCGCCGGCAGCGCAGGGTCTGGGGCCAACGTCCTGACTTAC. Protein product: CAGSAGSGANVLTY.

The sample holds many counts of this clonotype. CDR3 nucleotides: TGTGCCAGCAGCTTAGCGCCGGGGTCCGAGCAGTACTTC. This codes for CASSLAPGSEQYF. The chain employs TRBV7-6 and TRBJ2-7, with D perhaps matching TRBD2 (5 bases). The V gene's germline CDR1 is SGHVS and CDR2 FNYEAQ. There are 13 residues in the CDR3. V lost 0 bases, J lost 6 bases, and 9 bases lay in between. Complete variable domain (other parts from reference TRBV7-6 and TRBJ2-7): GAGVSQSPRYKVTKRGQDVALRCDPISGHVSLYWYRQALGQGPEFLTYFNYEAQQDKSGLPNDRFSAERPEGSISTLTIQRTEQRDSAMYRCASSLAPGSEQYFGPGTRLTVT.

In its sample, this clonotype was seen once. The chain links TRBV2 to TRBJ1-2; D is perhaps TRBD1 (5 bases). Trimming removed 3 bases at V and 1 base at J, with 9 bases between. There are 14 residues in the CDR3. Germline V gene data show CDR1 as SNHLY and CDR2 as FYNNEI. CDR3 nucleotide sequence: TGTGCCAGCAGTGAGGGGCTTCTTAACTATGGCTACACCTTC. Translation: CASSEGLLNYGYTF.

At least ten counts were recorded for this clonotype. This chain links TRBV19 with TRBJ1-4; unclear D gene. Germline values: CDR1 LNHDA, CDR2 SQIVND (reference sequence). The CDR3 contains 15 residues. V was trimmed by 3 bases and J by 0 bases, leaving 8 bases between them. CDR3 sequence: CASSMRQATNEKLFF. The CDR3 DNA follows: TGTGCCAGTAGTATGCGACAAGCAACTAATGAAAAACTGTTTTTT.

This clonotype showed up many times. This chain connects TRBV19 to TRBJ1-5; D remains unclear. The V end lost 3 bases, the J end lost 0 bases, and 9 bases lay between the germline ends. CDR1 and CDR2 (germline): LNHDA, SQIVND (reference sequence). CDR3 length: 15 amino acids. CDR3 residues: CASSMADASNQPQHF. DNA for the CDR3: TGTGCCAGTAGTATGGCGGACGCTAGCAATCAGCCCCAGCATTTT.

The table lists this clonotype with many counts. The genes are TRBV19 and TRBJ1-5, with 9 bases fitting TRBD1. Germline V gene sequence: CDR1 LNHDA, CDR2 SQIVND (reference sequence). The trim removed 5 bases at V and 5 bases at J, leaving 4 bases unmatched. The CDR3 consists of 14 residues. CDR3: CASSWDREDQPQHF. CDR3 DNA: TGTGCCAGTAGTTGGGACAGGGAAGATCAGCCCCAGCATTTT.

This clonotype appeared a single time. This rearrangement joins TRBV2 to TRBJ2-5; D is ambiguous. Trimming removed 6 bases at V and 6 bases at J, with 14 bases between. The germline CDR1 and CDR2 sequences are SNHLY and FYNNEI. This CDR3 has 13 amino acids. This CDR3 is CASSYSKAQTQYF. In DNA, the CDR3 is TGTGCCAGCAGCTACTCGAAGGCCCAGACCCAGTACTTC.

This clonotype occurred many times. The V and J genes are TRBV6-2 or TRBV6-3 and TRBJ1-2; TRBD1 aligns across 7 bases. V shed 5 bases, J shed 5 bases, and the junction held 8 bases outside the gene matches. The CDR3 totals 14 residues. Germline V gene sequence: CDR1 MNHEY, CDR2 SVGEGT. The CDR3 nucleotides are TGTGCCAGCAGTACACGGACAGGAGGGTATGGCTACACCTTC. Amino acid sequence: CASSTRTGGYGYTF.

This clonotype was detected many times. The chain employs TRBV12-3 or TRBV12-4 and TRBJ2-1; no clear D. CDR3 length equals 15 residues. Trimming shortened V by 8 bases and J by 0 bases, and 14 bases separated the two germline ends. CDR3 loop: CASGSSSSSYNEQFF. The CDR3 DNA sequence: TGTGCCAGCGGGTCCAGCAGCAGCTCCTACAATGAGCAGTTCTTC.

This clonotype occurred many times. V is TRBV6-5 and J is TRBJ2-5; 11 bases match TRBD1. After removal of 5 bases from V and 0 bases from J, the junction contained 8 bases not matched to a gene. CDR1 MNHEY and CDR2 SVGAGI come from the germline V gene. The CDR3 has 17 residues. CDR3 protein: CASSHRRTGGHQETQYF. The CDR3 bases are TGTGCCAGCAGTCACCGCCGGACAGGGGGCCACCAAGAGACCCAGTACTTC.

The table lists this clonotype with many counts. This chain joins TRBV9 and TRBJ2-5; 8 bases are a match to TRBD2. This CDR3 has 15 residues. Trimming cost V 3 bases and J 3 bases; bases outside gene matches: 7. The V gene's germline CDR1 is SGDLS and CDR2 YYNGEE. CDR3 protein: CASSEAGTREETQYF. The CDR3 DNA reads TGTGCCAGCAGCGAAGCCGGGACTAGGGAAGAGACCCAGTACTTC.

In this sample, this clonotype turned up many times. This chain links TRBV27 with TRBJ2-1; TRBD1 matches 8 bases. This CDR3 has 12 amino acids. V was clipped by 11 bases and J by 9 bases; unmatched bases: 9. Germline-derived CDR1 and CDR2 are MNHEY and SMNVEV (reference sequence). Written as DNA, the CDR3 is TGTGCCTCCTGGACAGGGTTGGGTGAGCAGTTCTTC. Amino acid sequence: CASWTGLGEQFF.

This clonotype occurred many times. The rearrangement links TRBV9 to TRBJ1-2; 11 bases align to TRBD1. Trimming took 3 bases from V and 3 from J; bases not matched to a gene: 4. This CDR3 spans 15 amino acids. Per germline, CDR1 SGDLS and CDR2 YYNGEE. This CDR3 is CASSGGQGGDYGYTF. CDR3 in DNA: TGTGCCAGCAGCGGGGGACAGGGGGGGGACTATGGCTACACCTTC.

This clonotype has a handful of counts. The rearrangement links TRBV3-1 to TRBJ2-3; 7 bases agree with TRBD1. The CDR3 is 12 amino acids. Per germline, CDR1 LGHDT and CDR2 YNNKEL (reference sequence). After removal of 8 bases from V and 2 bases from J, the junction contained 1 base not matched to a gene. CDR3 region: CASGQVTDTQYF. CDR3 nucleotides: TGTGCCAGCGGACAGGTCACAGATACGCAGTATTTT.

Ten or more counts support this clonotype. The gene calls are TRBV20-1 and TRBJ1-5; D is ambiguous. The V gene's germline CDR1 is DFQATT and CDR2 SNEGSKA (reference sequence). V was shortened by 3 bases and J by 1 base, with 10 bases between the two germline ends. The CDR3 has 14 amino acids. CDR3 amino acids: CSARLGVSNQPQHF. In nucleotides, the CDR3 is TGCAGTGCTAGGCTTGGGGTGAGCAATCAGCCCCAGCATTTT.

The sample holds many counts of this clonotype. This chain uses TRBV6-2 or TRBV6-3 with TRBJ2-2, with 8 bases lining up with TRBD2. CDR1 MNHEY and CDR2 SVGEGT come from the germline V gene. The CDR3 is 16 amino acids. V shed 4 bases, J shed 7 bases, and the junction held 11 bases outside the gene matches. CDR3 nucleotides: TGTGCCAGCAGTTCGGGGGGAGCGGGAGCGGTCGGGGAGCTGTTTTTT. Its protein product is CASSSGGAGAVGELFF.

Turning to this clonotype: A much bigger clone sits one base away, suggesting this may be a read error. The V call is TRBV12-5, the J call TRBJ1-2; the D is unclear. The germline V gene has CDR1 LGHNT and CDR2 FRNRAP. The CDR3 covers 15 residues. The V end lost 3 bases, the J end lost 1 base, and 12 bases lay between the germline ends. This CDR3 reads CASGFDWLLNYGYTF. Written as DNA, the CDR3 is TGTGCTAGTGGTTTCGACTGGCTGCTTAACTATGGCTACACCTTC.

This clonotype was counted ten times or more. The chain uses TRBV29-1 and TRBJ2-3, with 10 positions matching TRBD2. CDR1 and CDR2 from the germline V gene are SQVTM and ANQGSEA. The V segment lost 8 bases and the J segment 1 base; nucleotides outside the gene matches: 9. The CDR3 contains 15 residues. CDR3 coding DNA: TGCAGCTTCCGGACTAGCGGACTCCGCACAGATACGCAGTATTTT. Translated, it gives CSFRTSGLRTDTQYF.

This chain uses TRBV6-2 or TRBV6-3 with TRBJ2-2; TRBD2 aligns across 12 bases. The CDR3 sequence is 18 residues long. V trimming: 2 bases; J trimming: 5 bases; junction bases outside the gene matches: 9. From germline, CDR1 is MNHEY and CDR2 SVGEGT. The CDR3 loop reads CASSYLDRTSGKTGELFF. The DNA of the CDR3 is TGTGCCAGCAGTTACCTCGACAGGACTAGCGGGAAAACCGGGGAGCTGTTTTTT.

This clonotype was picked up many times. The chain is built from TRBV6-4 and TRBJ2-1, with a weak D call TRBD2 (5 bases). The CDR3 length is 15 residues. Trimming removed 6 bases from V and 0 bases from J, with 12 bases in between. CDR1 and CDR2 (germline): MRHNA, SNTAGT. The chain's CDR3 is CASSQDYSSYNEQFF. CDR3 DNA: TGTGCCAGCAGCCAAGACTATTCCTCCTACAATGAGCAGTTCTTC.

In the case of this clonotype: A much larger clone is a single base away; this may be a read error. This chain connects TRBV6-1 to TRBJ1-2, with D perhaps matching TRBD1 (6 bases). Germline assignment: CDR1 MNHNS and CDR2 SASEGT. V was clipped by 5 bases and J by 2 bases, with 15 bases between them. This CDR3 has 15 amino acids. CDR3: CASSQPTGPNYGYTF. In DNA form, the CDR3 reads TGTGCCAGCAGTCAACCAACAGGGCCAAACTATGGCTACACCTTC.

The V call is TRBV5-1, the J call TRBJ2-2, with 9 bases fitting TRBD1. Trimming cost V 1 base and J 6 bases; bases outside gene matches: 1. Germline V gene data show CDR1 as SGHRS and CDR2 as YFSETQ. CDR3 length: 14 amino acids. The CDR3 here is CASSLTGGPGELFF. CDR3 nucleotides: TGCGCCAGCAGCTTGACAGGGGGCCCCGGGGAGCTGTTTTTT.

Concerning this clonotype itself: Mismatch with germline at one junction end may stem from a read error. This chain joins TRBV6-5 and TRBJ1-5; D is unresolved. This CDR3 is built from 15 residues. CDR1 and CDR2 (germline): MNHEY, SVGAGI. The CDR3 bases are TGTGCCAGCAGTCACTCTACTAGCGGCAATCAGCCCCAGCATTTT. Translating it yields CASSHSTSGNQPQHF.

V is TRBV20-1 and J is TRBJ1-5; tentatively, D is TRBD1 (6 bases). The V end was cut by 1 base, the J end by 11 bases, with 21 bases between. Germline V CDR1 and CDR2: DFQATT, SNEGSKA (reference sequence). This CDR3 is built from 15 residues. CDR3 nucleotides: TGCAGTGCTAGAGGTCTAGCGGGAGGGGGAGAGACCCAGCATTTT. It yields the protein CSARGLAGGGETQHF.

Concerning this clonotype itself: Its ends do not fully match the called genes, so a read error is possible. This chain connects TRBV6-5 to TRBJ1-2; maybe TRBD1 (5 bases). The germline V gene has CDR1 MNHEY and CDR2 SVGAGI. CDR3 length equals 10 residues. DNA for the CDR3: TGTGCCAGCAGTCGGACGGGACCGCTCTTC. It encodes CASSRTGPLF.